This T cell receptor (beta chain) appears in the sequencing data of a study of T cell repertoires in cytomegalovirus infection. Study information: From public TCR beta signatures came an indication of both CMV infection and matching HLA type. Overall study findings and caveats: HLA-C-restricted CMV-specific TCR beta clonotypes prevailed in the ex vivo response.

CDR3 length: 16 amino acids. Trimming pared 1 base from V and 9 bases from J, leaving 16 bases between. Germline CDR1 SGHTA, CDR2 FQGNSA. Concerning this clonotype itself: No antigen is known for it.

In TCRdb, the reads were re-called with MiXCR into one record per CDR3 protein. The sample lists about 450,000 distinct CDR3 sequences, about a third occurring once. The chain is built from TRBV7-2 and TRBJ1-6; D might be TRBD1 (5 bases). The clonotype was recovered from a human donor in good health (CMV status not recorded). Some clones in this sample may be carry-over from other donors' samples. The sequencing sample was made of PBMCs. The CDR3 loop is CASSLVRGIKSSPLHF. As DNA, the CDR3 is TGTGCCAGCAGCTTAGTCCGGGGGATAAAATCTTCACCCCTCCACTTT.